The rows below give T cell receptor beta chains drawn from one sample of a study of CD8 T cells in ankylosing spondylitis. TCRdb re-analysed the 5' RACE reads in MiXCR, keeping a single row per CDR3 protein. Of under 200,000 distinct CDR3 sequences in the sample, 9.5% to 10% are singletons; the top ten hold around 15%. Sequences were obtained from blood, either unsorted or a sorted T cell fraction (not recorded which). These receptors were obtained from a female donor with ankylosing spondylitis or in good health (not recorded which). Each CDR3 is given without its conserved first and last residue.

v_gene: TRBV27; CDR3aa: ASSEQITGELF
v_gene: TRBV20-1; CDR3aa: SARDSGTEDDTLRETQY
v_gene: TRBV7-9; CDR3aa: ASSLGLEIFEQF
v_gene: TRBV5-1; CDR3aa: ASSLGWNEQY
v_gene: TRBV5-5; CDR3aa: ASSLVRESYNEQF
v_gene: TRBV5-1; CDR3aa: ASSLALAGTGGYNEQF
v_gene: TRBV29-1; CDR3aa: SVSGLAESSTDTQY
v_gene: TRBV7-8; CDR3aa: ASGLVVGETQY
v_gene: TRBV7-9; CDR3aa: ASSLHSRGSDEQF
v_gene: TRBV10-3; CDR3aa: AIGQGDTGELF
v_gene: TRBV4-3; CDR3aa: ASSQDGAGGTEAF
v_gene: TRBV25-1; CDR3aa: ASSEYLAEYNEQF
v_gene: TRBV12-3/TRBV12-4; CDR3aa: ASSLEGRQQY
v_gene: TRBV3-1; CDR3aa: ASSYHPRGVDEQY
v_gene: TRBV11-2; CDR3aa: ASSPGRQGFRNEQF
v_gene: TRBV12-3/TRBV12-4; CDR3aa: ASSFGGQPQH
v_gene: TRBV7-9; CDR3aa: ASSTQGKDTIY
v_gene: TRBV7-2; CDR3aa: ASSLVRIPSRNEQF
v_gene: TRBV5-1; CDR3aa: ASSLGTMGLAYEQY
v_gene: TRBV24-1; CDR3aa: ATSDRHTDGEMSGSGELF
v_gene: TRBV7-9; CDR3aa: ASSLSIGEETQY
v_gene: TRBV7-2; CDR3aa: ASSFGQGASYEQY
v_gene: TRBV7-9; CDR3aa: ASSFGTKGSYNEQF
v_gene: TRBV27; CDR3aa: ASSLGRNYEQY
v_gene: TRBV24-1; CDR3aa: ATSDSTIAGSTDTQY
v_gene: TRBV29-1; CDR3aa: SVEMTGLGNEQF
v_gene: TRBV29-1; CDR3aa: SVDQGAYNEQF
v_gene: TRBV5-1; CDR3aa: ASSPDRLNTGELF
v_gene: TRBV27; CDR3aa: ASGVDTYEQY
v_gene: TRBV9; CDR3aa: ASRHSYPRLAGAREY
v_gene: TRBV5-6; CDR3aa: ASSLRLAEETQY
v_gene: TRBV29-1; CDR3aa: SVEGIAGGVRSYNEQF
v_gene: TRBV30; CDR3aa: AWRPRDTYTEAF
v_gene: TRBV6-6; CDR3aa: ASSYPGGTEAF
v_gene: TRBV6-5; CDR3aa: ASSYSEWDQETQY
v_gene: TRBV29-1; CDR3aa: SVEMGLEAF
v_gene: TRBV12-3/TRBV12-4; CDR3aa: ASSATGSPDGYT
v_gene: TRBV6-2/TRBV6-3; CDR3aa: ASSEGARDEQF